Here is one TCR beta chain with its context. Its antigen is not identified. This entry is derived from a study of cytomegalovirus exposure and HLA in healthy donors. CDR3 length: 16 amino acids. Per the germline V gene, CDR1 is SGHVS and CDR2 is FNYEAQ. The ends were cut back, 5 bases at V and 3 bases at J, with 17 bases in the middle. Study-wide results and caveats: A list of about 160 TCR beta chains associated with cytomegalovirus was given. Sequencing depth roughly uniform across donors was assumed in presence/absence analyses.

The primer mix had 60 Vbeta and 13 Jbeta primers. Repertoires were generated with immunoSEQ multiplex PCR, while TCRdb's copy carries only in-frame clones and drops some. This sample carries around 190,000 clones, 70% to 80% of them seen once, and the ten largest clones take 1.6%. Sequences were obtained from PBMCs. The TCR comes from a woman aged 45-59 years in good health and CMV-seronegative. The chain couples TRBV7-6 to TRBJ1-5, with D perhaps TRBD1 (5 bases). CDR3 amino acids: CASSARGGANNQPQHF. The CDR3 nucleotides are TGTGCCAGCAGCGCCAGAGGAGGGGCGAACAATCAGCCCCAGCATTTT.